These 10 T cell receptor beta chains were all obtained from the same sample, sequenced in a study of identical twins. Each CDR3 protein is one row after TCRdb ran MiXCR on the 5' RACE reads. This sample carries 500,000 or so distinct CDR3 sequences, 14% of them seen once, and the ten largest clones take approximately 1%. The data also belong to a second study, concerning yellow fever vaccine responses in identical twins.

Sequencing was carried out using CD4+ T cells sorted from blood. The source is a woman aged 18-29 years in good health.

This clonotype was observed many times. The rearrangement links TRBV18 to TRBJ2-3; tentative D call: TRBD2 (5 bases). The CDR3 is 14 amino acids. V lost 5 bases to trimming and J lost 5 bases, with 14 bases between them. Germline CDR1 reads KGHSH; CDR2 reads LQKENI. The CDR3 DNA reads as TGTGCCAGCTCATTGCACCCTGGAGGAGATACGCAGTATTTT. This codes for CASSLHPGGDTQYF.

There are many counts of this clonotype. The chain carries TRBV27 and TRBJ2-2; 9 bases fit TRBD1. CDR3 length: 14 amino acids. V trimming: 6 bases; J trimming: 5 bases; junction bases outside the gene matches: 4. Germline V gene sequence: CDR1 MNHEY, CDR2 SMNVEV (reference sequence). The CDR3 nucleotides read TGTGCCAGCAGACAGGGGGCATTTACCGGGGAGCTGTTTTTT. Encoded protein: CASRQGAFTGELFF.

This clonotype came up a few times. The chain joins TRBV6-5 to TRBJ1-1, with a tentative D call TRBD1 (6 bases). This CDR3 contains 11 residues. The germline gives CDR1 MNHEY, CDR2 SVGAGI. V was shortened by 6 bases and J by 6 bases, with 8 bases between the two germline ends. The CDR3 DNA reads as TGTGCCAGCAGACAGGGTTCTGAAGCTTTCTTT. Translated, it gives CASRQGSEAFF.

V gene TRBV5-6 combines with J gene TRBJ2-7; TRBD1 matches 12 bases. The germline CDR1 and CDR2 sequences are SGHDT and YYEEEE. V gave up 4 bases and J gave up 4 bases; unmatched junction bases: 3. The CDR3 sequence is 14 residues long. The CDR3 loop reads CASSRDRGLYEQYF. The CDR3 bases are TGTGCCAGCAGCCGGGACAGGGGGCTGTACGAGCAGTACTTC.

This sequence joins TRBV30 and TRBJ1-5; unclear D gene. CDR1 and CDR2 (germline): GTSNPN, SVGIG (reference sequence). This CDR3 has 18 amino acids. V was cut by 2 bases and J by 0 bases, with 20 bases left in between. The CDR3 region is CAWSKGVRSLISNQPQHF. The CDR3 DNA reads as TGTGCCTGGAGTAAAGGTGTAAGGTCGTTAATTAGCAATCAGCCCCAGCATTTT.

The chain combines TRBV3-1 with TRBJ2-1, with D possibly matching TRBD2 (6 bases). Trimming pared 4 bases from V and 9 bases from J, leaving 19 bases between. This CDR3 has 15 amino acids. CDR1 is LGHDT, CDR2 YNNKEL, per germline (reference sequence). The CDR3 loop reads CASSPLTVAASEQFF. The CDR3 DNA reads as TGTGCCAGCAGCCCCCTCACCGTAGCGGCCAGTGAGCAGTTCTTC.

There are a few counts of this clonotype. This chain uses TRBV2 with TRBJ2-5; TRBD1 aligns across 7 bases. Trimming at V came to 5 bases and at J to 3 bases, leaving 3 bases not matched to a gene. In germline, CDR1 is SNHLY, CDR2 FYNNEI. This CDR3 is 13 amino acids long. CDR3 sequence reads: CASSTGVEETQYF. The CDR3 region has the DNA TGTGCCAGCAGTACAGGGGTCGAAGAGACCCAGTACTTC.

This chain links TRBV12-3 or TRBV12-4 with TRBJ2-6, with D uncertain. The germline V and J ends were trimmed by 3 bases and 0 bases, with 6 bases remaining between them. The CDR3 sequence is 15 residues long. CDR3 amino acids: CASSFVGSGANVLTF. CDR3 bases: TGTGCCAGCAGTTTTGTGGGCTCTGGGGCCAACGTCCTGACTTTC.

The chain carries TRBV28 and TRBJ2-5, with D possibly TRBD1 on 5 matching bases. CDR3 length: 15 amino acids. Deletions cut 6 bases from V and 7 bases from J, with 21 bases between. Germline V gene data show CDR1 as MDHEN and CDR2 as SYDVKM. CDR3 loop: CASSQNESGKGTQYF. The CDR3 nucleotides are TGTGCCAGCAGCCAAAACGAGTCAGGGAAGGGGACCCAGTACTTC.

The chain couples TRBV5-1 to TRBJ2-5, with D hard to call. The CDR3 loop spans 13 amino acids. Between the trimmed V and J ends, which lost 4 bases and 5 bases, there was a span of 12 bases. Germline V CDR1 and CDR2: SGHRS, YFSETQ. CDR3 DNA sequence: TGCGCCAGCAGCGCCCAGACTTGGGAGACCCAGTACTTC. Encoded protein: CASSAQTWETQYF.